Each of the 27 T cell receptor beta chains below was sequenced from the same sample in a study of early T cells in non-severe SARS-CoV-2 infection. In TCRdb, the 5' RACE reads were re-called with MiXCR into one record per CDR3 protein. The sample records about 50,000 distinct CDR3 sequences, under 7.5% being singletons. The sequencing here drew on whole blood, taken at baseline. Receptors originate from an adult who was a healthcare worker with PCR-confirmed SARS-CoV-2 infection or an uninfected control (not recorded which).

This clonotype was counted at least ten times. The V call is TRBV5-6, the J call TRBJ2-3, with 9 bases aligning to TRBD2. The CDR3 is made up of 15 amino acids. The V and J ends lost 2 bases and 1 base, in that order; junction bases with no gene match: 2. Germline CDR1 is SGHDT and CDR2 is YYEEEE. The CDR3, as DNA: TGTGCCAGCAGCTTTCGGACTAGCGGCACAGATACGCAGTATTTT. Protein product: CASSFRTSGTDTQYF.

V usage is TRBV7-2 and J usage is TRBJ2-3; possibly TRBD2 for D (6 bases). V was shortened by 4 bases and J by 6 bases, with 11 bases between the two germline ends. The CDR3 runs to 13 residues. Germline V gives CDR1 SGHTA, CDR2 FQGNSA. CDR3 region: CASSSALADTQYF. The CDR3 nucleotides are TGTGCCAGCAGCTCGGCCCTAGCGGATACGCAGTATTTT.

V and J are TRBV18 and TRBJ1-4; 9 bases fit TRBD1. V was pared by 4 bases and J by 8 bases, with 5 bases of the junction left unmatched. This CDR3 region has 14 residues. The germline CDR1 and CDR2 sequences are KGHSH and LQKENI. The DNA for the CDR3 is TGTGCCAGCTCACACGGGACAGGGCGCGAAAAACTGTTTTTT. This gives the protein CASSHGTGREKLFF.

This clonotype was picked up many times. V is TRBV12-5 and J is TRBJ2-2; D unclear. Trimming removed 3 bases from V and 4 bases from J, with 9 bases in between. CDR3 length: 14 residues. CDR1 LGHNT and CDR2 FRNRAP come from the germline V gene. The CDR3 nucleotides read TGTGCTAGTGGTTTCCTTTCGGGCACCGGGGAGCTGTTTTTT. Its translation is CASGFLSGTGELFF.

This clonotype was counted many times. The chain carries TRBV18 and TRBJ2-7, with 7 bases that match TRBD1. V gave up 1 base and J gave up 3 bases; unmatched junction bases: 9. Looked up from germline, CDR1 is KGHSH and CDR2 is LQKENI. This CDR3 contains 16 residues. The DNA for the CDR3 is TGTGCCAGCTCACCACAAGTTACAGGGGCTGGCTACGAGCAGTACTTC. Its translation: CASSPQVTGAGYEQYF.

The CDR3 region has the DNA TGCAGTGCTACAAACCCAGGGGGCCTGAATAATTCACCCCTCCACTTT. Its protein is CSATNPGGLNNSPLHF. The rearrangement uses TRBV20-1 and TRBJ1-6, with 8 bases lining up with TRBD1. This CDR3 is built from 16 residues. V lost 4 bases, J lost 5 bases, and 10 bases stayed unmatched. The V gene's germline CDR1 is DFQATT and CDR2 SNEGSKA (reference sequence).

This clonotype has ten or more counts. The V and J genes are TRBV20-1 and TRBJ2-3; TRBD1 agrees at 9 bases. The CDR3 consists of 14 residues. CDR1 is DFQATT and CDR2 is SNEGSKA in the germline V gene (reference sequence). The ends lost 5 bases at V and 1 base at J; junction bases unmatched: 4. The CDR3 DNA sequence: TGCAGTGCTCACCGACAGGGGGGCACAGATACGCAGTATTTT. Protein: CSAHRQGGTDTQYF.

In its sample, this clonotype was seen many times. The V gene is TRBV18, the J gene TRBJ1-1; tentatively, D is TRBD1 (6 bases). V lost 2 bases and J lost 7, with 8 bases in between. CDR1 KGHSH and CDR2 LQKENI come from the germline V gene. This CDR3 comprises 12 residues. The CDR3 bases are TGTGCCAGCTCACCAGAACAGGGTGAAGCTTTCTTT. Protein product: CASSPEQGEAFF.

The CDR3 coding sequence is TGTGCCAGCAGCACGAGCGGGGGACCGACAGATACGCAGTATTTT. Translated: CASSTSGGPTDTQYF. The chain combines TRBV5-5 with TRBJ2-3; 8 nucleotides match TRBD2. Germline V gene sequence: CDR1 SGHKS, CDR2 YYEKEE (reference sequence). This CDR3 region has 15 residues. Trimming cost V 4 bases and J 3 bases; bases outside gene matches: 7.

This clonotype was seen a handful of times. The V call is TRBV27, the J call TRBJ2-7, with D possibly being TRBD2 (5 bases). V dropped 0 bases and J dropped 0 bases, with 9 bases sitting between them. This CDR3 contains 15 residues. CDR1 and CDR2 (germline): MNHEY, SMNVEV (reference sequence). The CDR3 DNA reads TGTGCCAGCAGTTTATCGATCGGGATCTCCTACGAGCAGTACTTC. As protein: CASSLSIGISYEQYF.

This clonotype was counted a few times. The chain's CDR3 is CASSLGAGGYNEQFF. CDR3 sequence (DNA): TGTGCCAGCAGCTTAGGAGCGGGGGGATACAATGAGCAGTTCTTC. The chain couples TRBV11-3 to TRBJ2-1, with 9 positions matching TRBD2. This CDR3 has 15 residues. Germline values: CDR1 SGHNT, CDR2 YENEEA. V was pared by 1 base and J by 4 bases, with 2 bases of the junction left unmatched.

This clonotype was counted ten times or more. The chain couples TRBV5-1 to TRBJ2-3, with TRBD2 as a possible D gene (5 bases). Germline CDR1 SGHRS, CDR2 YFSETQ. V gave up 5 bases and J gave up 0 bases, with 7 bases separating them. This CDR3 is 13 amino acids long. Here the CDR3 reads CASSAGSTDTQYF. In DNA, the CDR3 is TGCGCCAGCAGTGCGGGTAGCACAGATACGCAGTATTTT.

This clonotype showed up many times. The chain couples TRBV12-3 or TRBV12-4 to TRBJ2-2; a weak D match, TRBD1 (6 bases). CDR3 length equals 14 residues. The V and J ends lost 8 bases and 3 bases respectively, with 13 bases between them. Here the CDR3 DNA reads TGTGCCAGCCGTAGACAGGCCCACACCGGGGAGCTGTTTTTT. Amino acid sequence: CASRRQAHTGELFF.

This clonotype occurred a few times. This chain links TRBV7-2 with TRBJ1-5; possible D gene TRBD1, 6 bases. From germline, CDR1 is SGHTA and CDR2 FQGNSA. Trimming took off 4 bases at V and 2 bases at J, with 9 bases between the two ends. This CDR3 has 14 amino acids. CDR3 sequence: CASSSRTGNQPQHF. In DNA form, the CDR3 reads TGTGCCAGCAGCTCCAGGACAGGCAATCAGCCCCAGCATTTT.

This clonotype was detected only a few times. The V and J genes are TRBV11-2 and TRBJ2-3; no reliable D call. The germline gives CDR1 SGHAT, CDR2 FQNNGV. CDR3 length: 14 residues. V was shortened by 2 bases and J by 1 base, with 7 bases between the two germline ends. CDR3 amino acids: CASSLTYGTDTQYF. Written as DNA, the CDR3 is TGTGCCAGCAGCTTAACCTACGGCACAGATACGCAGTATTTT. Full variable domain (missing parts from reference TRBV11-2 and TRBJ2-3): EAGVAQSPRYKIIEKRQSVAFWCNPISGHATLYWYQQILGQGPKLLIQFQNNGVVDDSQLPKDRFSAERLKGVDSTLKIQPAKLEDSAVYLCASSLTYGTDTQYFGPGTRLTVL.

This clonotype was recorded many times. The chain joins TRBV9 to TRBJ2-1; 7 bases align to TRBD1. With 3 bases clipped from V and 1 base from J, the junction kept 1 base outside the gene matches. From germline, CDR1 is SGDLS and CDR2 YYNGEE. The CDR3 has 14 residues. The CDR3 nucleotides read TGTGCCAGCAGCGGGGACAGATCCTACAATGAGCAGTTCTTC. Translating it yields CASSGDRSYNEQFF.

The table lists this clonotype with a few counts. The chain combines TRBV12-3 or TRBV12-4 with TRBJ1-4, with 7 bases matching TRBD1. The ends lost 7 bases at V and 0 bases at J; junction bases unmatched: 17. The CDR3 sequence is 19 residues long. The CDR3 region has the DNA TGTGCCAGCACCCCGCGACAGACAGGGCCCTCCTCAACTAATGAAAAACTGTTTTTT. Protein product: CASTPRQTGPSSTNEKLFF.

A few counts support this clonotype. The chain links TRBV20-1 to TRBJ1-6; TRBD1 matches 9 bases. Trimming removed 2 bases from V and 11 bases from J; junction bases left unmatched: 4. The germline gives CDR1 DFQATT, CDR2 SNEGSKA (reference sequence). The CDR3 totals 13 residues. The CDR3 loop is CSARTTGGAPLHF. DNA of the CDR3: TGCAGTGCTAGAACGACAGGGGGGGCACCCCTCCACTTT.

This clonotype was seen repeatedly, ten times or more. The J gene is TRBJ2-7, the V gene TRBV7-6, with 8 bases fitting TRBD1. The CDR3 is 15 amino acids. Germline-derived CDR1 and CDR2 are SGHVS and FNYEAQ. V lost 5 bases, J lost 4 bases, and 10 bases stayed unmatched. The CDR3 sequence is CASSPTGQGAYEQYF. In DNA form, the CDR3 reads TGTGCCAGCAGCCCTACAGGACAGGGAGCATACGAGCAGTACTTC. The full variable domain, in which reference TRBV7-6 and TRBJ2-7 provide the parts outside the CDR3, is GAGVSQSPRYKVTKRGQDVALRCDPISGHVSLYWYRQALGQGPEFLTYFNYEAQQDKSGLPNDRFSAERPEGSISTLTIQRTEQRDSAMYRCASSPTGQGAYEQYFGPGTRLTVT.

Ten or more counts support this clonotype. The CDR3 loop is CASSSADSSYEQYF. The CDR3 coding sequence is TGTGCCAGCAGTTCCGCCGACAGTTCCTACGAGCAGTACTTC. This chain uses TRBV28 with TRBJ2-7, with D tentatively TRBD1 (5 bases). The CDR3 loop spans 14 amino acids. V was cut by 4 bases and J by 1 base, with 11 bases left in between. Germline V gene data show CDR1 as MDHEN and CDR2 as SYDVKM.

This clonotype was counted at least ten times. This chain connects TRBV6-1 to TRBJ1-5; TRBD1 might be the D (5 bases). Looked up from germline, CDR1 is MNHNS and CDR2 is SASEGT. CDR3 length: 17 amino acids. V lost 7 bases to trimming and J lost 1 base, with 20 bases between them. The CDR3 reads CASTRRGGPGSNQPQHF. CDR3 coding DNA: TGTGCCAGCACCCGACGGGGGGGACCAGGAAGCAATCAGCCCCAGCATTTT.

This clonotype appeared many times. The CDR3 spells CSARPTGNSPLHF. CDR3 nucleotide sequence: TGCAGTGCTAGACCTACAGGGAATTCACCCCTCCACTTT. The rearrangement uses TRBV20-1 and TRBJ1-6; D may be TRBD1 (6 bases). This CDR3 contains 13 residues. V was trimmed by 2 bases and J by 7 bases, leaving 9 bases between them. Germline V gives CDR1 DFQATT, CDR2 SNEGSKA (reference sequence).

This clonotype was found a few times. The V call is TRBV27, the J call TRBJ2-4; 9 positions match TRBD1. V dropped 5 bases and J dropped 6; count of bases not matched to a gene: 5. The germline V gene encodes CDR1 MNHEY and CDR2 SMNVEV (reference sequence). The CDR3 covers 14 residues. The DNA for the CDR3 is TGTGCCAGCAGTGCGGGACAGGGAAGAAACATTCAGTACTTC. This translates into CASSAGQGRNIQYF.

The chain is built from TRBV2 and TRBJ2-6; D not certain. This CDR3 region has 14 residues. Germline CDR1 is SNHLY and CDR2 is FYNNEI. Trimming cost V 6 bases and J 1 base, with 7 bases left between them. The CDR3 reads CASSRGSGANVLTF. The CDR3 DNA follows: TGTGCCAGCAGCCGAGGATCTGGGGCCAACGTCCTGACTTTC.

This clonotype was observed a few times. This chain uses TRBV6-2 or TRBV6-3 with TRBJ1-4; possible D gene TRBD1, 5 bases. This CDR3 is 16 amino acids long. With 4 bases removed from V and 0 bases from J, the gap between germline ends came to 12 bases. Germline loops: CDR1 MNHEY, CDR2 SVGEGT. For the CDR3, the DNA is TGTGCCAGCAGTTCCATGGGACGGGCAACTAATGAAAAACTGTTTTTT. Residues: CASSSMGRATNEKLFF.

This clonotype was detected ten times or more. J is TRBJ1-1 and V is TRBV28, with D possibly being TRBD1 (5 bases). V lost 4 bases and J lost 0, with 9 bases in between. CDR1 is MDHEN, CDR2 SYDVKM, per germline. CDR3 length equals 14 residues. For the CDR3, the DNA is TGTGCCAGCAGTTCGGGGCTAATGAACACTGAAGCTTTCTTT. Amino acids: CASSSGLMNTEAFF. Looking up the rest from reference TRBV28 and TRBJ1-1 gives the full variable domain: DVKVTQSSRYLVKRTGEKVFLECVQDMDHENMFWYRQDPGLGLRLIYFSYDVKMKEKGDIPEGYSVSREKKERFSLILESASTNQTSMYLCASSSGLMNTEAFFGQGTRLTVV.

The chain employs TRBV12-2 and TRBJ1-1. TRBV12-2 is designated a pseudogene. The CDR3 is 15 amino acids. The CDR3: CASRLGVPPNTEAFF. CDR3 bases: TGTGCAAGTCGCTTAGGCGTACCGCCAAACACTGAAGCTTTCTTT.